This TCR beta chain appears in the sequencing data of a study of T cell responses to AZD1222 COVID-19 vaccine. The V and J ends lost 1 base and 2 bases respectively, with 10 bases between them. The CDR3 spans 15 residues. Germline assignment: CDR1 SGHKS and CDR2 YYEKEE (reference sequence). Note on this clone: The antigen is not known.

The study, taken as a whole, reports: Donors were mostly white British, more females; clonal diversity possibly underestimated. AZD1222 recipients seropositive at baseline numbered only five to seven. Scientists sampled the repertoires only once the peak T cell response had passed. Breadth and depth of Spike-specific TCRs rose after two AZD1222 doses.

Profiling relied on immunoSEQ multiplex PCR, and the TCRdb table lists in-frame clones only, not all of them. This table holds 150,000 or so clones, roughly nine tenths found once. This sequence originates from an adult in good health. V usage is TRBV5-5 and J usage is TRBJ1-3, with D possibly TRBD1 on 6 matching bases. The sequences come from peripheral blood, collected on day 0 of AZD1222 vaccination. The CDR3 region is CASSLTTGTGNTIYF. DNA for the CDR3: TGTGCCAGCAGCTTGACGACAGGTACTGGAAACACCATATATTTT.